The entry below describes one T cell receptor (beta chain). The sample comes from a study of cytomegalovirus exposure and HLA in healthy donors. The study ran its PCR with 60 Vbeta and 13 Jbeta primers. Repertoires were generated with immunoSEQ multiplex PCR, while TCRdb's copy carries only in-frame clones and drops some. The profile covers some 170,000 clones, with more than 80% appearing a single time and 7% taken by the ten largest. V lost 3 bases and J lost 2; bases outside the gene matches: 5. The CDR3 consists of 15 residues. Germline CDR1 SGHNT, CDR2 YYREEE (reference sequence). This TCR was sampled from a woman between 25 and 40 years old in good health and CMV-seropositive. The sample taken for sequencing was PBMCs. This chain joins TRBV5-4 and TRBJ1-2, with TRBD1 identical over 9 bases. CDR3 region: CASSSRTGANYGYTF. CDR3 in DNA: TGTGCCAGCAGCTCCCGGACAGGGGCGAACTATGGCTACACCTTC.